The 24 T cell receptor beta chains below were found in one sample sequenced in a study of CXCR3-negative and CXCR3-positive naive CD8 T cells. The libraries of TRB cDNA were constructed through 5' RACE using UMI labels. With the 5' RACE reads reprocessed, TCRdb shows one record per CDR3 protein and no DNA. This table lists 100,000 to 150,000 distinct CDR3 sequences. The specimen sequenced was naive CXCR3- CD8+ T cells from blood. The subset was: CD45RO-CCR7+CD27+CD95- naive CD8+ T cells lacking CXCR3 (TNR3-). These receptor sequences come from a human donor in good health. Some clones in this sample may be carry-over from other donors' samples.

CDR3 protein: CASRQGLPYEQYF. V and J are TRBV12-3 or TRBV12-4 and TRBJ2-7; as DNA is missing, the TRBD2 call by TCRdb cannot be tested. The CDR3 sequence is 13 residues long.

V and J are TRBV29-1 and TRBJ1-1; TCRdb picks TRBD1, but there is no DNA to check that call. This CDR3 has 15 residues. Germline CDR1 reads SQVTM; CDR2 reads ANQGSEA. The CDR3 here is CSVEDSWGAGTEAFF. Combining the CDR3 with reference TRBV29-1 and TRBJ1-1 gives the whole variable domain SAVISQKPSRDICQRGTSLTIQCQVDSQVTMMFWYRQQPGQSLTLIATANQGSEATYESGFVIDKFPISRPNLTFSTLTVSNMSPEDSSIYLCSVEDSWGAGTEAFFGQGTRLTVV.

The rearrangement uses TRBV29-1 and TRBJ2-1. CDR1 SQVTM and CDR2 ANQGSEA come from the germline V gene. The CDR3 length is 14 residues. CDR3 protein: CSVVSGKVYNEQFF.

The chain's CDR3 is CSVPDQTGELFF. The chain recombines TRBV29-1 with TRBJ2-2. Germline V gene data show CDR1 as SQVTM and CDR2 as ANQGSEA. The CDR3 is made up of 12 amino acids.

The V call is TRBV14, the J call TRBJ2-5; TCRdb names TRBD1, which stays unverified in the absence of DNA. This CDR3 contains 17 residues. Germline V lookup: CDR1 SGHDN, CDR2 FVKESK. CDR3 protein: CASSQERWTGGAETQYF. Full variable domain (outside the CDR3, taken from reference TRBV14 and TRBJ2-5): EAGVTQFPSHSVIEKGQTVTLRCDPISGHDNLYWYRRVMGKEIKFLLHFVKESKQDESGMPNNRFLAERTGGTYSTLKVQPAELEDSGVYFCASSQERWTGGAETQYFGPGTRLLVL.

The gene calls are TRBV15 and TRBJ2-5; no DNA is available, so the TRBD1 call from TCRdb remains unchecked. This CDR3 spans 14 amino acids. The germline V gene has CDR1 LNHNV and CDR2 YYDKDF (reference sequence). The CDR3 region is CATSRGSGVETQYF.

This chain connects TRBV4-2 to TRBJ2-6; TCRdb designates TRBD2, a call that cannot be tested without DNA. Germline V gene data show CDR1 as LGHNA and CDR2 as YNFKEQ. This CDR3 comprises 20 residues. The CDR3 region is CASSQDQAGSTLSGANVLTF.

This chain connects TRBV20-1 to TRBJ2-1; the TCRdb call, TRBD2, lacks DNA for checking. Looked up from germline, CDR1 is DFQATT and CDR2 is SNEGSKA (reference sequence). The CDR3 contains 16 residues. CDR3 residues: CSARGKPGPHPGEQFF.

This chain uses TRBV5-1 with TRBJ1-2; TCRdb's assignment of TRBD1 cannot be checked, as there is no DNA. The length of the CDR3 is 15 residues. The V gene's germline CDR1 is SGHRS and CDR2 YFSETQ. CDR3 loop: CASSVYRGVNYGYTF.

The genes are TRBV5-5 and TRBJ2-7; TCRdb's assignment of TRBD1 cannot be checked, as there is no DNA. In germline, CDR1 is SGHKS, CDR2 YYEKEE (reference sequence). The length of the CDR3 is 14 residues. CDR3 loop: CASSFRGTSYEQYF. The complete variable domain, with remaining parts taken from reference TRBV5-5 and TRBJ2-7, reads DAGVTQSPTHLIKTRGQQVTLRCSPISGHKSVSWYQQVLGQGPQFIFQYYEKEERGRGNFPDRFSARQFPNYSSELNVNALLLGDSALYLCASSFRGTSYEQYFGPGTRLTVT.

The genes are TRBV28 and TRBJ2-1. This CDR3 comprises 18 residues. Germline V gene data show CDR1 as MDHEN and CDR2 as SYDVKM. CDR3 sequence: CASTPATPSDSSYNEQFF.

The chain employs TRBV4-1 and TRBJ2-1; the D call of TRBD1 rests on TCRdb alone, since no DNA is present to check it. The CDR3 totals 16 residues. The germline V gene encodes CDR1 MGHRA and CDR2 YSYEKL. The CDR3 loop is CASSQVIRGWYNEQFF.

The J gene is TRBJ1-6, the V gene TRBV28. Germline assignment: CDR1 MDHEN and CDR2 SYDVKM. CDR3 length equals 13 residues. The CDR3 region is CASSLLSDSPLHF.

V usage is TRBV13 and J usage is TRBJ1-2. The CDR3 runs to 16 residues. Germline CDR1 PRHDT, CDR2 FYEKMQ (reference sequence). CDR3 region: CASSLADSSIYYGYTF.

The CDR3 loop reads CASSHLDIQYF. This rearrangement joins TRBV12-3 or TRBV12-4 to TRBJ2-5. The CDR3 length is 11 residues.

The rearrangement joins TRBV9 to TRBJ2-3. Germline V gene sequence: CDR1 SGDLS, CDR2 YYNGEE. This CDR3 region has 13 residues. The CDR3 here is CASSFISTDTQYF.

V is TRBV29-1 and J is TRBJ2-7; TCRdb calls TRBD1, which cannot be checked without DNA. The germline V gene has CDR1 SQVTM and CDR2 ANQGSEA. This CDR3 spans 11 amino acids. The CDR3 is CSVEGPVEQYF.

J is TRBJ2-7 and V is TRBV29-1; no DNA is available, so the TRBD1 call from TCRdb remains unchecked. This CDR3 region has 12 residues. From germline, CDR1 is SQVTM and CDR2 ANQGSEA. CDR3 residues: CSVVSGSYEQYF.

V and J are TRBV12-3 or TRBV12-4 and TRBJ2-2; the D call from TCRdb, TRBD1, cannot be confirmed without DNA. There are 15 residues in the CDR3. CDR3: CASRPQGFHTGELFF.

V gene TRBV29-1 combines with J gene TRBJ2-7. CDR3 length: 13 residues. Germline values: CDR1 SQVTM, CDR2 ANQGSEA. Here the CDR3 reads CSVPSQGPYEQYF.

The V gene is TRBV19, the J gene TRBJ2-1; TCRdb lists TRBD2, though no DNA is available to test this call. Germline CDR1 is LNHDA and CDR2 is SQIVND (reference sequence). The CDR3 runs 15 residues. The CDR3 here is CASTTTSGSLNEQFF.

The chain is built from TRBV7-6 and TRBJ2-1; TCRdb's D gene call, TRBD1, goes unchecked for lack of DNA. Germline CDR1 reads SGHVS; CDR2 reads FNYEAQ. This CDR3 has 16 residues. The CDR3 sequence: CASSPEVGQGASQQFF. Based on the CDR3 plus reference TRBV7-6 and TRBJ2-1, the full variable domain is GAGVSQSPRYKVTKRGQDVALRCDPISGHVSLYWYRQALGQGPEFLTYFNYEAQQDKSGLPNDRFSAERPEGSISTLTIQRTEQRDSAMYRCASSPEVGQGASQQFFGPGTRLTVL.

This chain's CDR3 is CATSRDLGSSYEQYF. This chain uses TRBV15 with TRBJ2-7. CDR3 length equals 15 residues. Germline V CDR1 and CDR2: LNHNV, YYDKDF (reference sequence).

CDR3 region: CASSKGLADSSYNEQFF. The V call is TRBV21-1, the J call TRBJ2-1; TCRdb proposes TRBD2, but this gene call is untestable without DNA. TRBV21-1 is tagged as a pseudogene. The CDR3 is 17 amino acids.